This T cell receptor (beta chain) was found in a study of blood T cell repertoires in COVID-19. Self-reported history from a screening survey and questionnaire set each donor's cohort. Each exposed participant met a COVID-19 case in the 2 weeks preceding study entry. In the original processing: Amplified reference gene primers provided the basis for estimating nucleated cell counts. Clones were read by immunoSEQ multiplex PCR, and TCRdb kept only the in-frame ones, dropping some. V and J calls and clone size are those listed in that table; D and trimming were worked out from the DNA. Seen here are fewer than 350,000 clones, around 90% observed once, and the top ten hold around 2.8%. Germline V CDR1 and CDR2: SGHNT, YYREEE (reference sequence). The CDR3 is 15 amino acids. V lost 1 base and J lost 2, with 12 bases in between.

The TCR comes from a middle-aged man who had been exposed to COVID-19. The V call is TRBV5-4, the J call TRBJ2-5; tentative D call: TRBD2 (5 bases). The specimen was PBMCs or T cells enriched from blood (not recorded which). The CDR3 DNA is TGTGCCAGCAGCTTGTCTCTAGCCGAGCAAGAGACCCAGTACTTC. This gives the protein CASSLSLAEQETQYF.